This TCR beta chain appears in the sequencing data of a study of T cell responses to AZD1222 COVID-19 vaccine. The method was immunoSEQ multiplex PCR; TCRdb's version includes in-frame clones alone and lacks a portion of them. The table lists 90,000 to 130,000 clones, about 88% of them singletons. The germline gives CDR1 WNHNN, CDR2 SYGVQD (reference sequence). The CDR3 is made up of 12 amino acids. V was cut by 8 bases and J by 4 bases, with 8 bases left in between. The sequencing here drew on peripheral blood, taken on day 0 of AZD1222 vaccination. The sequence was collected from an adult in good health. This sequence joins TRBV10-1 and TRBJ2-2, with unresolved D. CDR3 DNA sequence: TGCGCCAGCCGGTCAGGCACCGGGGAGCTGTTTTTT. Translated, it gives CASRSGTGELFF.